This T cell receptor (beta chain) was observed in a study of CD8 T cells in ankylosing spondylitis. Points from the study as a whole: Apparently characteristic of ankylosing spondylitis blood was a TCR beta motif (eight highly homologous variants).

Germline V lookup: CDR1 MNHEY, CDR2 SVGAGI. The CDR3 extends over 15 amino acids. The ends were cut back, 0 bases at V and 3 bases at J, with 12 bases in the middle. TCRdb fed the 5' RACE reads into MiXCR, producing one record per CDR3 protein. The sample has more than 650,000 distinct CDR3 sequences, 12% seen once. This clonotype was observed a handful of times. Its antigen remains unidentified. This clonotype was sampled from a male donor with ankylosing spondylitis. This chain connects TRBV6-5 to TRBJ2-7; D is possibly TRBD2 (6 bases). Specimen: blood, either unsorted or a sorted T cell fraction (not recorded which). The chain's CDR3 is CASSYSPRGFYEQYF. As DNA, the CDR3 is TGTGCCAGCAGTTACTCCCCGCGGGGCTTCTACGAGCAGTACTTC.